This note documents a single T cell receptor beta chain sequence. Its antigen is not known. Without the conserved terminal phenylalanine or tryptophan, this CDR3 likely stems from a read error. This sample is part of a study of post-analysis software for immune sequencing data. General study points: In multiple sclerosis, normalized Chao1 diversity was significantly below that of controls. Samples made in the same batch grouped tightly together by F measure. A handful of TRBV segments were significantly more frequent in patients than in controls. TRBV5-6, TRBV5-1 and TRBV20-1 were among these segments.

Incorporated into the TCR beta cDNA libraries were unique molecular identifiers, which served to reduce PCR and sequencing biases. It was from about 1 to 10 million T cells that around 500,000 cDNA molecules came. In TCRdb, the PCR reads were re-called with MiXCR into one record per CDR3 protein. The sample records 550,000 to 700,000 distinct CDR3 sequences, 44% being singletons. This CDR3 spans 13 amino acids. CDR1 is SNHLY and CDR2 is FYNNEI in the germline V gene. The source material was blood. The receptor's source is a girl aged 10 to 17 with multiple sclerosis. The rearrangement links TRBV2 to TRBJ2-7, with D possibly being TRBD1 (6 bases). CDR3 coding DNA: TGTGCCAGCAGTGACGCAGGGGAGTACGGGCAGTACTGC. It translates to CASSDAGEYGQYC.